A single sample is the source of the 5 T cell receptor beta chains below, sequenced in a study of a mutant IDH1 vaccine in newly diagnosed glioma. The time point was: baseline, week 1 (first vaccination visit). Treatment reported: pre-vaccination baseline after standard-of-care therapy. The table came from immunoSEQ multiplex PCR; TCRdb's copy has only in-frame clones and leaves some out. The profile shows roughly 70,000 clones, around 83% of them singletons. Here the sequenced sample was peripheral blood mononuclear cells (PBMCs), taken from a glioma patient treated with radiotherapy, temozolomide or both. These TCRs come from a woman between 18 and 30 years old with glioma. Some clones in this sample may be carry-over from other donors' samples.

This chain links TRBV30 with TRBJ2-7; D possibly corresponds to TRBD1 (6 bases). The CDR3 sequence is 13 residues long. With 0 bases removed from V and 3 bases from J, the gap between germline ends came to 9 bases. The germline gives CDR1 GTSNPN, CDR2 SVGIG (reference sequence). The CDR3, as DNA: TGTGCCTGGAGTGTACAGGGAAGCTACGAGCAGTACTTC. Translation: CAWSVQGSYEQYF.

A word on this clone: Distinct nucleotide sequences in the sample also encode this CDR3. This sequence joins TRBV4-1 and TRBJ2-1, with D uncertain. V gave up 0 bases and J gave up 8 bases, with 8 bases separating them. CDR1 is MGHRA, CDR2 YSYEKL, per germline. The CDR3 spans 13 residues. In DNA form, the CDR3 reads TGCGCCAGCAGCCAAGATCTGGGCTATGAGCAGTTCTTC. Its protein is CASSQDLGYEQFF.

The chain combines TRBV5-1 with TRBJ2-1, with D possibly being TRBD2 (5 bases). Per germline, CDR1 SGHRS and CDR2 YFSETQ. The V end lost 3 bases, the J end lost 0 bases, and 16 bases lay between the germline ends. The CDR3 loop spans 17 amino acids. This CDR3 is CASSSPRGQLSYNEQFF. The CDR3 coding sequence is TGCGCCAGCAGCTCTCCCCGCGGGCAGCTCTCCTACAATGAGCAGTTCTTC.

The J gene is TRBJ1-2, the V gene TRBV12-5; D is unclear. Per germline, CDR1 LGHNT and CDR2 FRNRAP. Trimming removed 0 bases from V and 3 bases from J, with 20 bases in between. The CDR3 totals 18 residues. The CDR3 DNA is TGTGCTAGTGGTTTGGTACAGAGGCCGGCCGAGCCTCACTATGGCTACACCTTC. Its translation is CASGLVQRPAEPHYGYTF.

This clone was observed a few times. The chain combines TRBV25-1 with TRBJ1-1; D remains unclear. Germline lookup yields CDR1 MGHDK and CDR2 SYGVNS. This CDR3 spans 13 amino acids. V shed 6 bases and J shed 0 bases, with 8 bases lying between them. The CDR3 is CASSDILNTEAFF. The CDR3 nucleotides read TGTGCCAGCAGCGACATATTGAACACTGAAGCTTTCTTT.